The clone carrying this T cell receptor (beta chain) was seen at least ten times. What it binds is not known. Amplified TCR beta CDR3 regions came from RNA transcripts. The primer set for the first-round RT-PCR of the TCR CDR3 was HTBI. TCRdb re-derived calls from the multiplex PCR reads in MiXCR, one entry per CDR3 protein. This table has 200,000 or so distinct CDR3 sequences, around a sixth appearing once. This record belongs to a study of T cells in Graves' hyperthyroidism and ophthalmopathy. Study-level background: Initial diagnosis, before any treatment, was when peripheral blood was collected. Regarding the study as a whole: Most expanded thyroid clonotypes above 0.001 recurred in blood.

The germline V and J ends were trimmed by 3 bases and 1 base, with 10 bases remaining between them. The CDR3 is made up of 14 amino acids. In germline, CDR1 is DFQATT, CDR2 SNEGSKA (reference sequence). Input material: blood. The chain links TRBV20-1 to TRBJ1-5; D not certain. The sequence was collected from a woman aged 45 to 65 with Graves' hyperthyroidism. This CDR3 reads CSASPLGSNQPQHF. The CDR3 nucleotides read TGCAGTGCTAGCCCTCTCGGGAGCAATCAGCCCCAGCATTTT.